Each of the 9 T cell receptor beta chains below was sequenced from the same sample in a study of high-grade serous ovarian cancer treatment subgroups. Tumor samples were taken before definitive surgery or chemotherapy. Sequencing was performed with immunoSEQ multiplex PCR; in TCRdb, only in-frame clones are kept and a portion is missing. The sample records more than 4,000 clones, 60% to 80% being singletons. The sample was tumor tissue. The receptors shown here come from a human donor with high-grade serous ovarian cancer.

The rearrangement links TRBV6-4 to TRBJ2-3, with 8 bases aligning to TRBD1. V shed 6 bases and J 5 bases; nucleotides not matched to a gene: 10. Germline V gives CDR1 MRHNA, CDR2 SNTAGT. CDR3 length: 15 amino acids. CDR3 sequence reads: CASSTSQGAEDTQYF. The DNA of the CDR3 is TGTGCCAGCAGCACTTCCCAGGGGGCAGAAGATACGCAGTATTTT.

The chain employs TRBV5-4 and TRBJ1-2, with 7 bases lining up with TRBD1. Germline CDR1 reads SGHNT; CDR2 reads YYREEE (reference sequence). V dropped 1 base and J dropped 3; count of bases not matched to a gene: 6. The CDR3 sequence is 15 residues long. CDR3 region: CASSLRRQGDYGYTF. The CDR3 nucleotides read TGTGCCAGCAGCTTGAGGAGACAGGGTGACTATGGCTACACCTTC.

The chain uses TRBV19 and TRBJ1-4; D unresolved. CDR1 is LNHDA and CDR2 is SQIVND in the germline V gene (reference sequence). The CDR3 is 13 residues long. V was pared by 7 bases and J by 6 bases, with 12 bases between. The CDR3 nucleotides read TGTGCCAGTACCAAAGGAGAGGATGAAAAACTGTTTTTT. This gives the protein CASTKGEDEKLFF.

The chain has TRBV11-2 and TRBJ2-5; D gene unclear. The CDR3 sequence is 14 residues long. The germline gives CDR1 SGHAT, CDR2 FQNNGV. Trimming removed 5 bases at V and 4 bases at J, with 14 bases between. CDR3 region: CASSVAVLGETQYF. The CDR3 DNA is TGTGCCAGCAGCGTCGCAGTTTTGGGAGAGACCCAGTACTTC.

The chain carries TRBV25-1 and TRBJ2-6; 10 bases line up with TRBD1. The CDR3 consists of 17 residues. The V gene's germline CDR1 is MGHDK and CDR2 SYGVNS. With V trimmed by 5 bases and J by 3 bases, 7 bases remained unmatched. CDR3: CASSPDRGGFGANVLTF. In DNA, the CDR3 is TGTGCCAGCAGTCCGGACAGGGGGGGATTTGGGGCCAACGTCCTGACTTTC.

The CDR3, as DNA: TGTGCCTGGAGTGTATTAAGACCGACAAGCAAGGGCAATCAGCCCCAGCATTTT. Amino acid sequence: CAWSVLRPTSKGNQPQHF. The chain couples TRBV30 to TRBJ1-5; D gene uncertain. Germline V gene lookup returns CDR1 GTSNPN and CDR2 SVGIG (reference sequence). Trimming stripped 0 bases from V and 2 bases from J, with 20 bases between. The CDR3 is made up of 18 amino acids.

V usage is TRBV6-4 and J usage is TRBJ2-3; D is ambiguous. The V gene's germline CDR1 is MRHNA and CDR2 SNTAGT. The CDR3 is made up of 13 amino acids. Trimming took off 0 bases at V and 8 bases at J, with 9 bases between the two ends. The chain's CDR3 is CASSDSRFGTQYF. The CDR3, as DNA: TGTGCCAGCAGTGACTCGAGATTTGGTACGCAGTATTTT.

The V call is TRBV10-3, the J call TRBJ1-5, with TRBD1 matching over 8 bases. This CDR3 is built from 17 residues. V was pared by 3 bases and J by 2 bases, with 9 bases of the junction left unmatched. Germline lookup yields CDR1 ENHRY and CDR2 SYGVKD. CDR3 in DNA: TGTGCCATCAGTGACCCAGACAGGGGAGAGGGCAATCAGCCCCAGCATTTT. It codes for CAISDPDRGEGNQPQHF.

CDR3 amino acids: CAISDLFGDSSYEQYF. CDR3 in DNA: TGTGCCATCAGTGATTTATTCGGAGACAGCTCCTACGAGCAGTACTTC. The chain joins TRBV10-3 to TRBJ2-5, with a possible D match to TRBD1 (5 bases). The closer fit of TRBJ2-7 to the DNA end suggests the J call may be wrong. CDR1 ENHRY and CDR2 SYGVKD come from the germline V gene. The CDR3 has 16 amino acids.